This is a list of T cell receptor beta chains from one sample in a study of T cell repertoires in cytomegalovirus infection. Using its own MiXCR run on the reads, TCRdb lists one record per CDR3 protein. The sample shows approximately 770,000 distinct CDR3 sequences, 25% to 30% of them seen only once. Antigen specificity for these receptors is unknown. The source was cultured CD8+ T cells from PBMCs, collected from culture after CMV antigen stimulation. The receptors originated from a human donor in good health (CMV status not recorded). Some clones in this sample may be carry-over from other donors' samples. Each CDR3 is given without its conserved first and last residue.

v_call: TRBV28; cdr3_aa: ASSGTATLATNEKLF
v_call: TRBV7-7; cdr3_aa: AGPNQETQY
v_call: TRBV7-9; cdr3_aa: ASSPSSRGNNEQF
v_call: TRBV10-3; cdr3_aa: AISESVAGETQY
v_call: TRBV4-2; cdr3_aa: ASSQEALAGGLDEQF
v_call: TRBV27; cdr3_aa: ASSLSMTSGNIQY
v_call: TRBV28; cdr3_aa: ASSYSDLNTEAF
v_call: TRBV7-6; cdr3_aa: ASSLVENSPLH
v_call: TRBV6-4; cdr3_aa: ASQPQTGGGYGYT
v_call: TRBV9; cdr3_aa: ASSEGDSYNEQF
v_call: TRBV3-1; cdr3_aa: ASSQSEHYPETQY
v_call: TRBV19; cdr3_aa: ASITGQRGTEAF
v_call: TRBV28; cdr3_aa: ASSLEGGATMSYT
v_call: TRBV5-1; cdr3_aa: ASSWTVASTDTQY
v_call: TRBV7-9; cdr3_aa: ASSSGTSLGYGYT
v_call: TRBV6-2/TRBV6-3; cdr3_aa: ASSPPSGTETNTGELF
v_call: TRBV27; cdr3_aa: ASSGTGSPYLPQH
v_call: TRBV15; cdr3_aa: ATSRDLRTGWTDTQY
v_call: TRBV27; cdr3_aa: ASEGGGEEAF
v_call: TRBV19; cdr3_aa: ASSIGTGPASGYT
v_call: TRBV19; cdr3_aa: ASSSSASSYNEQF
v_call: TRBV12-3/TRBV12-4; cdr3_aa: ASSYTGTGDYEQY
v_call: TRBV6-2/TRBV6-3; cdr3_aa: ASRIGQGAGQPQH
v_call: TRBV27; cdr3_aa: ASSPRRGPGSPLH
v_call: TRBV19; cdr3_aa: ASSRSTGGVAEAF
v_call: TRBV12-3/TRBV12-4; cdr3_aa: ASSKTDRENTEAF
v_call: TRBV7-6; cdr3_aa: ASSLEPDHYGYT
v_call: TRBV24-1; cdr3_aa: ATSDQKLGQGGPYGYT
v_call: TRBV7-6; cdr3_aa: ASSFKSGTTSYNEQF
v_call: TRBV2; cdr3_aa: ASSEYETKGYEQF
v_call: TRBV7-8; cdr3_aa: ASRRRGLTNEKLF
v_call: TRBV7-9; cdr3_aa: ASSQWDRGDNEQF
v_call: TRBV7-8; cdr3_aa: ASSLAAWGADTEAF
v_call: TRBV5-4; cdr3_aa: ASSYSLQGVSTEAF
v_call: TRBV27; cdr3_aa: ASSLNTFSPLH
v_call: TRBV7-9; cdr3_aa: ASTPPGGGYT
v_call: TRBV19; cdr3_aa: ASSPRGPQETQY
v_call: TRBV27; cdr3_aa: ASTKGQAQY
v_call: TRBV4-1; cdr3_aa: ASSQASVGTQY
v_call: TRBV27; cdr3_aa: ASSLTGYGANVLT
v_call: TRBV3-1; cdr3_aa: ASSQEAAMNTEAF
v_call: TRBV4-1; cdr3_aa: ASSQPSNEKLF